This T cell receptor (beta chain) is drawn from a study of CD8 T cells in Susac syndrome. Study-wide results and caveats: As acknowledged by the study, its TCR sequencing and HLA analysis included a relatively small number of individuals.

RNA in amounts of roughly 0.5 to 1 ug was reverse transcribed with random hexamers. Across 54 Vbeta and 13 Jbeta, TCR beta CDR3 was amplified with immunoSEQ multiplex PCR. TCRdb reprocessed the immunoSEQ multiplex PCR reads with MiXCR, giving one entry per CDR3 protein. Of about 150,000 distinct CDR3 sequences listed, around 94% were seen once; the top ten hold approximately 0.09%. This clonotype is a singleton in its sample. Its antigen is undetermined. Germline lookup yields CDR1 LGHNA and CDR2 YNFKEQ. V was cut by 1 base and J by 3 bases, with 9 bases left in between. The CDR3 runs 14 residues. This sequence was found in a human donor in good health. Material: CD4+ T cells from PBMCs. This sequence joins TRBV4-2 and TRBJ2-5; tentatively, D is TRBD2 (6 bases). The CDR3 loop reads CASSQVTGEETQYF. The CDR3 DNA is TGTGCCAGCAGCCAAGTTACGGGAGAAGAGACCCAGTACTTC.